Below, 14 T cell receptor beta chains from the same sample are listed, as sequenced in a study of blood T cell repertoires in COVID-19. TCRdb keeps only in-frame clones here, not all; method: immunoSEQ multiplex PCR. This sample has about 300,000 clones, with 80% to 90% found just once. What was sequenced was peripheral blood. The receptors shown here come from a man younger than 30 who had recovered from COVID-19.

The chain links TRBV11-3 to TRBJ2-3; 9 positions agree with TRBD2. The junction had 8 bases not matched to a gene; V was cut back by 5 bases and J by 2 bases. CDR3 length: 16 amino acids. Germline CDR1 reads SGHNT; CDR2 reads YENEEA. CDR3 region: CASSPGLARITDTQYF. The CDR3 coding sequence is TGTGCCAGCAGCCCCGGACTAGCGAGAATCACAGATACGCAGTATTTT.

The chain employs TRBV6-6 and TRBJ2-3, with 10 bases lining up with TRBD1. The CDR3 has 15 amino acids. In germline, CDR1 is MNHNY, CDR2 SVGAGI (reference sequence). With 5 bases clipped from V and 5 bases from J, the junction kept 7 bases outside the gene matches. Here the CDR3 DNA reads TGTGCCAGCAGTGGCCGGGACAGGGGAAAAGATACGCAGTATTTT. Its translation: CASSGRDRGKDTQYF.

This chain's CDR3 is CASSQVSRDLYTDTQYF. DNA for the CDR3: TGCGCCAGCAGCCAAGTGTCGCGGGACCTCTACACAGATACGCAGTATTTT. The V gene is TRBV4-3, the J gene TRBJ2-3; tentatively, D is TRBD2 (6 bases). Germline-derived CDR1 and CDR2 are LGHNA and YSLEER. Deletions cut 1 base from V and 2 bases from J, with 16 bases between. This CDR3 has 17 residues.

The rearrangement uses TRBV5-1 and TRBJ1-1; D not resolved. Looked up from germline, CDR1 is SGHRS and CDR2 is YFSETQ. Trimming took 2 bases from V and 2 from J, leaving 10 bases between them. CDR3 length: 14 residues. CDR3 in DNA: TGCGCCAGCAGCTTTAACGGGAAAAACACTGAAGCTTTCTTT. Translated, it gives CASSFNGKNTEAFF. The full variable domain, with the rest looked up from reference TRBV5-1 and TRBJ1-1, is KAGVTQTPRYLIKTRGQQVTLSCSPISGHRSVSWYQQTPGQGLQFLFEYFSETQRNKGNFPGRFSGRQFSNSRSEMNVSTLELGDSALYLCASSFNGKNTEAFFGQGTRLTVV.

This chain joins TRBV7-9 and TRBJ2-3; the match to TRBD1 covers 7 bases. This CDR3 comprises 15 residues. V dropped 5 bases and J dropped 1; count of bases not matched to a gene: 6. Per the germline V gene, CDR1 is SEHNR and CDR2 is FQNEAQ (reference sequence). The CDR3 nucleotides are TGTGCCAGCAGCGCAAGGGGGCCTCGCACAGATACGCAGTATTTT. Encoded protein: CASSARGPRTDTQYF.

The chain is built from TRBV5-1 and TRBJ1-1, with D tentatively TRBD1 (6 bases). Germline loops: CDR1 SGHRS, CDR2 YFSETQ. The CDR3 is made up of 13 amino acids. V lost 3 bases to trimming and J lost 3 bases, with 9 bases between them. CDR3 DNA sequence: TGCGCCAGCAGCTCCCGACAGGACACTGAAGCTTTCTTT. It encodes CASSSRQDTEAFF. Filled out from reference TRBV5-1 and TRBJ1-1, the complete variable domain reads KAGVTQTPRYLIKTRGQQVTLSCSPISGHRSVSWYQQTPGQGLQFLFEYFSETQRNKGNFPGRFSGRQFSNSRSEMNVSTLELGDSALYLCASSSRQDTEAFFGQGTRLTVV.

This clone was seen just once. The chain joins TRBV6-5 to TRBJ1-4; tentatively, D is TRBD1 (6 bases). In germline, CDR1 is MNHEY, CDR2 SVGAGI. The CDR3 runs to 14 residues. V was trimmed by 6 bases and J by 3 bases, leaving 11 bases between them. The CDR3 region has the DNA TGTGCCAGCAGCCCGGGACAAGCTAATGAAAAACTGTTTTTT. Its protein is CASSPGQANEKLFF.

The CDR3 reads CASSRPGQNEKLFF. The DNA for the CDR3 is TGTGCCAGCAGCCGCCCGGGACAGAATGAAAAACTGTTTTTT. The chain is built from TRBV16 and TRBJ1-4; 7 bases align to TRBD1. Per germline, CDR1 KGHSY and CDR2 FQNENV. CDR3 length equals 14 residues. V dropped 4 bases and J dropped 5; count of bases not matched to a gene: 4. Full variable domain (missing parts from reference TRBV16 and TRBJ1-4): GEEVAQTPKHLVRGEGQKAKLYCAPIKGHSYVFWYQQVLKNEFKFLISFQNENVFDETGMPKERFSAKCLPNSPCSLEIQATKLEDSAVYFCASSRPGQNEKLFFGSGTQLSVL.

The table lists this clone with a count of one. The rearrangement links TRBV27 to TRBJ1-1; no reliable D call. CDR1 MNHEY and CDR2 SMNVEV come from the germline V gene (reference sequence). The CDR3 has 14 amino acids. Trimming cost V 0 bases and J 5 bases, with 10 bases left between them. The DNA of the CDR3 is TGTGCCAGCAGTTTATCGATGGGAGGGACTGAAGCTTTCTTT. The encoded protein is CASSLSMGGTEAFF.

The genes are TRBV7-3 and TRBJ1-6; no clear D. The CDR3 extends over 16 amino acids. Germline CDR1 reads SGHTA; CDR2 reads FQGTGA. Trimming stripped 1 base from V and 0 bases from J, with 7 bases between. In DNA, the CDR3 is TGTGCCAGCAGCTTAAAGCCGGTCTCCTATAATTCACCCCTCCACTTT. This sequence encodes CASSLKPVSYNSPLHF. The full variable domain, rest sourced from reference TRBV7-3 and TRBJ1-6, is GAGVSQTPSNKVTEKGKYVELRCDPISGHTALYWYRQSLGQGPEFLIYFQGTGAADDSGLPNDRFFAVRPEGSVSTLKIQRTERGDSAVYLCASSLKPVSYNSPLHFGNGTRLTVT.

This sequence joins TRBV5-4 and TRBJ2-3, with D possibly matching TRBD2 (5 bases). Germline loops: CDR1 SGHNT, CDR2 YYREEE (reference sequence). V lost 5 bases and J lost 0, with 13 bases in between. This CDR3 is 15 amino acids long. The chain's CDR3 is CASSPRLISTDTQYF. As DNA, the CDR3 is TGTGCCAGCAGTCCCCGACTAATTAGCACAGATACGCAGTATTTT. The full variable domain, rest sourced from reference TRBV5-4 and TRBJ2-3, is ETGVTQSPTHLIKTRGQQVTLRCSSQSGHNTVSWYQQALGQGPQFIFQYYREEENGRGNFPPRFSGLQFPNYSSELNVNALELDDSALYLCASSPRLISTDTQYFGPGTRLTVL.

This chain connects TRBV6-2 or TRBV6-3 to TRBJ2-1, with D possibly being TRBD2 (5 bases). V gave up 6 bases and J gave up 4 bases, with 10 bases separating them. CDR1 is MNHEY and CDR2 is SVGEGT in the germline V gene. The CDR3 length is 13 residues. The CDR3 spells CASSSREYNEQFF. CDR3 DNA sequence: TGTGCCAGCAGCTCGAGGGAGTACAATGAGCAGTTCTTC.

This sequence joins TRBV4-3 and TRBJ2-1; maybe TRBD1 (5 bases). The CDR3 contains 15 residues. The V gene lost 0 bases and the J gene lost 1 base, with 7 bases spanning the gap. Looked up from germline, CDR1 is LGHNA and CDR2 is YSLEER. The CDR3 region has the DNA TGCGCCAGCAGCCAAGATAGACAGTCCTACAATGAGCAGTTCTTC. Translating gives CASSQDRQSYNEQFF.

This clone occurred many times. This CDR3 is also generated by other DNA sequences in the sample. The J gene is TRBJ1-1, the V gene TRBV7-3; maybe TRBD1 (5 bases). This CDR3 spans 11 amino acids. Germline-derived CDR1 and CDR2 are SGHTA and FQGTGA. The V end was cut by 4 bases, the J end by 8 bases, with 8 bases between. The CDR3 here is CASSSGGEAFF. CDR3 nucleotides: TGTGCCAGCAGCTCGGGGGGAGAAGCTTTCTTT.